The 26 T cell receptor beta chains listed next were all sequenced from one sample in a study of blood T cells in healthy people across ages. The authors ran a second PCR of about 7 to 11 cycles using a sample-barcoded 5' primer and a J-beta primer mix. Via MiXCR, TCRdb re-called the 5' RACE reads, giving one row per CDR3 protein. Of some 1.5 million distinct CDR3 sequences listed, 28% are singletons. The sequenced sample consisted of blood. The receptors come from a young woman in good health.

The table lists this clonotype with many counts. This chain connects TRBV28 to TRBJ2-7, with 7 nucleotides matching TRBD1. V trimming: 6 bases; J trimming: 2 bases; junction bases outside the gene matches: 10. Germline loops: CDR1 MDHEN, CDR2 SYDVKM. The CDR3 is 15 residues long. The CDR3 DNA reads as TGTGCCAGCAGGGCTCCAGGGGGTTCTACCTACGAGCAGTACTTC. It codes for CASRAPGGSTYEQYF.

This clonotype turned up a few times. V is TRBV15 and J is TRBJ2-1, with 7 bases fitting TRBD1. The CDR3 has 16 amino acids. Losses at the gene ends were 7 bases for V and 2 bases for J; bases not matched to a gene: 11. Germline V lookup: CDR1 LNHNV, CDR2 YYDKDF (reference sequence). This CDR3 is CATNYRGKGAYNEQFF. The CDR3 DNA follows: TGTGCCACCAACTACAGGGGCAAAGGGGCCTACAATGAGCAGTTCTTC.

The chain couples TRBV6-5 to TRBJ2-3; TRBD2 matches at 7 bases. Germline V gives CDR1 MNHEY, CDR2 SVGAGI. Trimming cost V 10 bases and J 4 bases; bases outside gene matches: 11. The CDR3 sequence is 14 residues long. This CDR3 reads CATKAGTLADTQYF. The DNA of the CDR3 is TGTGCCACCAAAGCGGGAACCCTCGCAGATACGCAGTATTTT.

Notes on this clonotype: This may come from a read error, since a much larger clone is one base off. V usage is TRBV20-1 and J usage is TRBJ2-4; 10 bases align to TRBD2. The DNA end favors TRBJ2-7, so the J call may be wrong. This CDR3 has 15 residues. The V gene's germline CDR1 is DFQATT and CDR2 SNEGSKA (reference sequence). The DNA of the CDR3 is TGCAGTGCTAATCCCCCTAGCGGGAGAAGGAACGAGCAGTACTTC. This translates into CSANPPSGRRNEQYF.

This clonotype was observed a few times. J is TRBJ2-2 and V is TRBV24-1; D is possibly TRBD2 (5 bases). V was clipped by 3 bases and J by 5 bases, with 15 bases between them. Germline CDR1 KGHDR, CDR2 SFDVKD. The CDR3 covers 16 residues. CDR3 sequence (DNA): TGTGCCACCAGTGATACAACGAGGGCATCTACCGGGGAGCTGTTTTTT. Translation: CATSDTTRASTGELFF.

This chain joins TRBV20-1 and TRBJ2-4; TRBD1 agrees at 9 bases. Germline trimming cut 0 bases from V and 13 bases from J; bases unmatched to any gene: 16. In germline, CDR1 is DFQATT, CDR2 SNEGSKA (reference sequence). The CDR3 totals 16 residues. CDR3 amino acids: CSARDIGRTGDYEQYF. In nucleotides, the CDR3 is TGCAGTGCTAGAGATATTGGGAGGACAGGGGACTATGAGCAGTACTTC.

This clonotype occurred a few times. CDR3 DNA: TGTGCCAGCAGTAGAGGGAGACGCAATGAGCAGTTCTTC. Amino acids: CASSRGRRNEQFF. This rearrangement joins TRBV27 to TRBJ2-1; TRBD2 might be the D (5 bases). Germline-derived CDR1 and CDR2 are MNHEY and SMNVEV (reference sequence). The CDR3 runs to 13 residues. V lost 5 bases, J lost 6 bases, and 11 bases lay in between.

The table lists this clonotype with many counts. The chain combines TRBV7-2 with TRBJ2-7; 8 nucleotides line up with TRBD1. This CDR3 spans 16 amino acids. Germline CDR1 is SGHTA and CDR2 is FQGNSA. V dropped 2 bases and J dropped 3; count of bases not matched to a gene: 9. The CDR3, as DNA: TGTGCCAGCAGCTTACGGCTGGGACAGGACTTCTACGAGCAGTACTTC. It encodes CASSLRLGQDFYEQYF.

In its sample, this clonotype was seen once. The chain employs TRBV2 and TRBJ2-7; tentatively, D is TRBD1 (6 bases). The CDR3 length is 13 residues. The germline V gene encodes CDR1 SNHLY and CDR2 FYNNEI. V shed 4 bases and J shed 5 bases, with 12 bases lying between them. In nucleotides, the CDR3 is TGTGCCAGCAGTGTATACAGGGCGGACGAGCAGTACTTC. It specifies CASSVYRADEQYF. Complete variable domain (other parts from reference TRBV2 and TRBJ2-7): EPEVTQTPSHQVTQMGQEVILRCVPISNHLYFYWYRQILGQKVEFLVSFYNNEISEKSEIFDDQFSVERPDGSNFTLKIRSTKLEDSAMYFCASSVYRADEQYFGPGTRLTVT.

This clonotype was picked up a small number of times. The junction does not match germline at one end; this may be a read error. This rearrangement joins TRBV11-1 to TRBJ2-4, with TRBD1 identical over 10 bases. The CDR3 covers 15 residues. The germline CDR1 and CDR2 sequences are SGHAT and FQDESV (reference sequence). CDR3 nucleotides: TGTGCCGGCAGCTTAAGACAGGGGGCAGTCAACATTCAGTACTTC. It specifies CAGSLRQGAVNIQYF.

This clonotype was detected a few times. The chain employs TRBV12-3 or TRBV12-4 and TRBJ1-5; no clear D gene. The V end lost 3 bases, the J end lost 0 bases, and 9 bases lay between the germline ends. The CDR3 runs to 15 residues. CDR3 in amino acids: CASSLAGLSNQPQHF. CDR3 nucleotide sequence: TGTGCCAGCAGTTTGGCAGGCCTTAGCAATCAGCCCCAGCATTTT.

This chain links TRBV5-1 with TRBJ2-7; D might be TRBD1 or TRBD2, each matching 6 bases. This CDR3 comprises 14 residues. From germline, CDR1 is SGHRS and CDR2 YFSETQ. The V end was cut by 0 bases, the J end by 5 bases, with 12 bases between. The CDR3 bases are TGCGCCAGCAGCTTGGCCGGGGGCTACGACGAGCAGTACTTC. Amino acid sequence: CASSLAGGYDEQYF.

This clonotype was detected a few times. V and J are TRBV3-1 and TRBJ1-2, with 10 nucleotides matching TRBD1. V was clipped by 5 bases and J by 3 bases; unmatched bases: 6. The germline V gene encodes CDR1 LGHDT and CDR2 YNNKEL (reference sequence). The CDR3 is 15 residues long. CDR3 protein: CASSTSGTGDYGYTF. The CDR3 coding sequence is TGTGCCAGCAGCACGTCCGGGACAGGGGACTATGGCTACACCTTC.

This chain joins TRBV9 and TRBJ2-7, with D tentatively TRBD2 (6 bases). V lost 0 bases and J lost 3, with 13 bases in between. This CDR3 comprises 15 residues. Germline CDR1 reads SGDLS; CDR2 reads YYNGEE. The DNA of the CDR3 is TGTGCCAGCAGCGTAGGGGGAGGTTGGGGCTACGAGCAGTACTTC. This encodes CASSVGGGWGYEQYF.

This clonotype was detected a few times. The rearrangement joins TRBV11-2 to TRBJ1-1, with D possibly TRBD1 on 5 matching bases. Germline values: CDR1 SGHAT, CDR2 FQNNGV. CDR3 length equals 14 residues. Trimming left V 1 base short and J 4 bases short, with 10 bases between. CDR3 loop: CASSLGVTVTEAFF. Written as DNA, the CDR3 is TGTGCCAGCAGCTTAGGAGTGACAGTCACTGAAGCTTTCTTT.

This chain links TRBV28 with TRBJ1-1; TRBD1 might be the D (5 bases). This CDR3 comprises 14 residues. CDR1 is MDHEN and CDR2 is SYDVKM in the germline V gene. Between the trimmed V and J ends, which lost 5 bases and 6 bases, there was a span of 16 bases. The CDR3 loop is CASSMAAGRAEAFF. The DNA of the CDR3 is TGTGCCAGCAGTATGGCGGCAGGGCGGGCTGAAGCTTTCTTT.

The chain joins TRBV20-1 to TRBJ2-3, with TRBD2 as a possible D gene (6 bases). Germline CDR1 and CDR2: DFQATT and SNEGSKA (reference sequence). V lost 4 bases to trimming and J lost 2 bases, with 16 bases between them. The CDR3 is made up of 15 amino acids. The CDR3 sequence: CSAIPLGGVTDTQYF. The CDR3 DNA reads as TGCAGTGCTATTCCCCTCGGGGGAGTCACAGATACGCAGTATTTT.

Only one count was recorded for this clonotype. A read error may produce the germline difference seen at one junction end. This rearrangement joins TRBV20-1 to TRBJ2-1; D is uncertain. Germline loops: CDR1 DFQATT, CDR2 SNEGSKA (reference sequence). The CDR3 length is 11 residues. The CDR3 sequence is CAGNTYNEQVF. In DNA form, the CDR3 reads TGCGCTGGGAATACCTACAATGAGCAGGTCTTC.

This clonotype was observed a handful of times. The chain couples TRBV3-1 to TRBJ1-2, with D perhaps TRBD1 (5 bases). This CDR3 has 12 amino acids. V dropped 2 bases and J dropped 8 bases, with 9 bases sitting between them. Germline V gene sequence: CDR1 LGHDT, CDR2 YNNKEL (reference sequence). The CDR3 region has the DNA TGTGCCAGCAGCCAACTCAGGGACGGCTACACCTTC. Its translation is CASSQLRDGYTF.

This clonotype came up a few times. J is TRBJ1-6 and V is TRBV7-8; D is perhaps TRBD1 (6 bases). Germline values: CDR1 SGHVS, CDR2 FQNEAQ. The CDR3 covers 15 residues. The V gene lost 3 bases and the J gene lost 9 bases, with 15 bases spanning the gap. DNA of the CDR3: TGTGCCAGCAGCTTCGGGGGCCTTAGTGTTTCACCCCTCCACTTT. Translated, it gives CASSFGGLSVSPLHF.

This clonotype appeared a few times. The V call is TRBV25-1, the J call TRBJ2-7; 7 positions match TRBD1. The CDR3 spans 14 residues. From germline, CDR1 is MGHDK and CDR2 SYGVNS. With V trimmed by 6 bases and J by 3 bases, 8 bases remained unmatched. The CDR3 loop reads CASSRDSTRYEQYF. The DNA for the CDR3 is TGTGCCAGCAGCCGGGACAGCACCCGCTACGAGCAGTACTTC.

The V call is TRBV20-1, the J call TRBJ2-2; the D gene is possibly TRBD1 (5 bases). Germline-derived CDR1 and CDR2 are DFQATT and SNEGSKA (reference sequence). CDR3 size: 15 residues. The germline V and J ends were trimmed by 3 bases and 6 bases, with 17 bases remaining between them. The CDR3 DNA reads TGCAGTGCTAGTCTGCCAGGGATTCGGTCCGGGGAGCTGTTTTTT. The encoded protein is CSASLPGIRSGELFF.

This clonotype appeared a few times. The chain has TRBV6-5 and TRBJ1-6, with TRBD1 matching over 9 bases. Germline CDR1 and CDR2: MNHEY and SVGAGI. This CDR3 has 16 amino acids. Losses at the gene ends were 8 bases for V and 6 bases for J; bases not matched to a gene: 11. The CDR3 sequence: CASLPGQGRSNSPLHF. For the CDR3, the DNA is TGTGCCAGCCTCCCGGGACAGGGTCGCAGTAATTCACCCCTCCACTTT.

The chain combines TRBV5-1 with TRBJ2-4, with D uncertain. CDR3 size: 14 residues. CDR1 and CDR2 (germline): SGHRS, YFSETQ. V lost 1 base to trimming and J lost 6 bases, with 11 bases between them. The CDR3 sequence is CASSLNSQRNIQYF. CDR3 sequence (DNA): TGCGCCAGCAGCTTGAATAGCCAGAGAAACATTCAGTACTTC.

CDR3 region: CSAPGGQMYYGYTF. The CDR3, as DNA: TGCAGTGCCCCAGGGGGCCAGATGTACTATGGCTACACCTTC. This chain links TRBV20-1 with TRBJ1-2; 8 bases line up with TRBD1. The trim removed 6 bases at V and 3 bases at J, leaving 9 bases unmatched. The CDR3 contains 14 residues. The germline gives CDR1 DFQATT, CDR2 SNEGSKA (reference sequence).

This chain connects TRBV21-1 to TRBJ2-7; the table's D gene call, TRBD1, was not cross checked with the DNA. TRBV21-1 is an annotated pseudogene. The CDR3 consists of 16 residues. CDR3 in DNA: TGTGCCAGCAGCAAAAGGGACAGGGAGAGCTCCTACGAGCAGTACTTC. Translation gives CASSKRDRESSYEQYF.